These 27 T cell receptor beta chains came from one sample sequenced in a study of beta chain features in type 1 diabetes. Investigators reverse transcribed all isolated RNA, so they sequenced expressed TCRB transcripts. The protocol was immunoSEQ multiplex PCR, while the TCRdb copy is restricted to in-frame clones and leaves out a portion. Among 250,000 or so clones listed, about 71% were seen once. The sample comprised naive CD4+ T cells from blood. The receptors were sampled from a man under 40 in good health.

In its sample, this clone was seen a few times. The V call is TRBV30, the J call TRBJ2-1; maybe TRBD1 (6 bases). CDR1 and CDR2 from the germline V gene are GTSNPN and SVGIG (reference sequence). The CDR3 covers 15 residues. V was pared by 2 bases and J by 6 bases, with 17 bases between. CDR3 in amino acids: CAWSLQGRGINEQFF. The DNA of the CDR3 is TGTGCCTGGAGTCTACAGGGTCGAGGGATCAATGAGCAGTTCTTC.

The chain joins TRBV30 to TRBJ2-1; the D gene is possibly TRBD1 (6 bases). V shed 4 bases and J shed 10 bases, with 11 bases lying between them. This CDR3 region has 11 residues. Per germline, CDR1 GTSNPN and CDR2 SVGIG (reference sequence). CDR3 DNA sequence: TGTGCCTGGACCGAGGGGGAGGAGCAGTTCTTC. Translation gives CAWTEGEEQFF.

This clone came up a few times. The chain uses TRBV2 and TRBJ2-2; 8 positions match TRBD2. CDR1 is SNHLY and CDR2 is FYNNEI in the germline V gene. J lost 7 bases, V lost 3 bases, and 4 bases had no gene match. The CDR3 is 14 residues long. CDR3 bases: TGTGCCAGCAGTGAGGAGCGGGGGCACGGGGAGCTGTTTTTT. Its translation: CASSEERGHGELFF.

The V and J genes are TRBV29-1 and TRBJ1-2; possible D gene TRBD1, 6 bases. The V end lost 4 bases, the J end lost 2 bases, and 14 bases lay between the germline ends. In germline, CDR1 is SQVTM, CDR2 ANQGSEA. The CDR3 length is 14 residues. CDR3 protein: CSVGSGASNYGYTF. As DNA, the CDR3 is TGCAGCGTTGGGTCAGGGGCTTCGAACTATGGCTACACCTTC. Drawing the rest from reference TRBV29-1 and TRBJ1-2, the complete variable domain is SAVISQKPSRDICQRGTSLTIQCQVDSQVTMMFWYRQQPGQSLTLIATANQGSEATYESGFVIDKFPISRPNLTFSTLTVSNMSPEDSSIYLCSVGSGASNYGYTFGSGTRLTVV.

As concerns this clone: The sample carries other DNA sequences with the same CDR3. The chain links TRBV25-1 to TRBJ1-2; D gene uncertain. This CDR3 comprises 11 residues. Looked up from germline, CDR1 is MGHDK and CDR2 is SYGVNS. Trimming cost V 3 bases and J 4 bases, with 3 bases left between them. The CDR3 reads CASSDGYGYTF. The CDR3 DNA follows: TGTGCCAGCAGTGACGGCTATGGCTACACCTTC.

This chain links TRBV14 with TRBJ2-7, with D perhaps matching TRBD2 (5 bases). The CDR3 is made up of 13 amino acids. The V gene's germline CDR1 is SGHDN and CDR2 FVKESK. V shed 4 bases and J shed 5 bases, with 12 bases lying between them. Here the CDR3 reads CASSLAGANEQYF. The CDR3 bases are TGTGCCAGCAGCCTCGCGGGTGCCAACGAGCAGTACTTC. Filled out from reference TRBV14 and TRBJ2-7, the complete variable domain reads EAGVTQFPSHSVIEKGQTVTLRCDPISGHDNLYWYRRVMGKEIKFLLHFVKESKQDESGMPNNRFLAERTGGTYSTLKVQPAELEDSGVYFCASSLAGANEQYFGPGTRLTVT.

DNA for the CDR3: TGTGCCAGCAGCTTAGCCGCGGGGACCCAGTACTTC. Protein product: CASSLAAGTQYF. The chain links TRBV7-8 to TRBJ2-5, with D possibly matching TRBD2 (5 bases). Germline CDR1 and CDR2: SGHVS and FQNEAQ. The CDR3 loop spans 12 amino acids. V lost 0 bases to trimming and J lost 7 bases, with 6 bases between them.

This chain joins TRBV7-9 and TRBJ2-3; tentatively, D is TRBD2 (5 bases). The CDR3 consists of 16 residues. Germline lookup yields CDR1 SEHNR and CDR2 FQNEAQ (reference sequence). Trimming shortened V by 5 bases and J by 0 bases, and 15 bases separated the two germline ends. As DNA, the CDR3 is TGTGCCAGCAGCACTGGACCTGGCGGGAGCACAGATACGCAGTATTTT. It is translated as CASSTGPGGSTDTQYF. The variable domain in full, with the rest retrieved from reference TRBV7-9 and TRBJ2-3, is DTGVSQNPRHKITKRGQNVTFRCDPISEHNRLYWYRQTLGQGPEFLTYFQNEAQLEKSRLLSDRFSAERPKGSFSTLEIQRTEQGDSAMYLCASSTGPGGSTDTQYFGPGTRLTVL.

The V and J genes are TRBV11-2 and TRBJ2-1, with TRBD2 matching 8 bases. This CDR3 contains 17 residues. V lost 4 bases and J lost 0; bases outside the gene matches: 8. Germline assignment: CDR1 SGHAT and CDR2 FQNNGV. CDR3 nucleotides: TGTGCCAGCAGCTCGATGGCGGGAGGATTCTCCTACAATGAGCAGTTCTTC. Translation: CASSSMAGGFSYNEQFF.

This chain connects TRBV29-1 to TRBJ2-6, with D unclear. This CDR3 region has 15 residues. Germline CDR1 SQVTM, CDR2 ANQGSEA. Trimming removed 5 bases at V and 0 bases at J, with 11 bases between. The CDR3 is CSVTRLISGANVLTF. The CDR3 DNA reads TGCAGCGTTACCCGACTTATCTCTGGGGCCAACGTCCTGACTTTC.

The rearrangement joins TRBV5-1 to TRBJ2-3; D is ambiguous. The CDR3 is 14 amino acids. Trimming removed 1 base at V and 0 bases at J, with 6 bases between. Germline loops: CDR1 SGHRS, CDR2 YFSETQ. The CDR3 is CASSLQLSTDTQYF. In nucleotides, the CDR3 is TGCGCCAGCAGCTTGCAGCTTAGCACAGATACGCAGTATTTT. Complete variable domain (other parts from reference TRBV5-1 and TRBJ2-3): KAGVTQTPRYLIKTRGQQVTLSCSPISGHRSVSWYQQTPGQGLQFLFEYFSETQRNKGNFPGRFSGRQFSNSRSEMNVSTLELGDSALYLCASSLQLSTDTQYFGPGTRLTVL.

In nucleotides, the CDR3 is TGTGCCTGGAGTCGGGACAGGGGAGGCAATCAGCCCCAGCATTTT. It is translated as CAWSRDRGGNQPQHF. The chain uses TRBV30 and TRBJ1-5, with 10 bases lining up with TRBD1. V gave up 2 bases and J gave up 2 bases; unmatched junction bases: 3. CDR1 and CDR2 (germline): GTSNPN, SVGIG (reference sequence). This CDR3 spans 15 amino acids.

In this sample, this clone turned up a few times. The chain recombines TRBV2 with TRBJ2-2; D ambiguous. Germline CDR1 is SNHLY and CDR2 is FYNNEI. Trimming removed 0 bases from V and 1 base from J, with 3 bases in between. This CDR3 contains 14 residues. CDR3 DNA: TGTGCCAGCAGTGAAGCCGGGAACACCGGGGAGCTGTTTTTT. Translating it yields CASSEAGNTGELFF.

A few counts support this clone. V gene TRBV6-5 combines with J gene TRBJ2-1; 11 bases map to TRBD2. The CDR3 covers 15 residues. V trimming: 2 bases; J trimming: 7 bases; junction bases outside the gene matches: 4. Germline CDR1 is MNHEY and CDR2 is SVGAGI. This CDR3 reads CASSYTSGSKNEQFF. The CDR3 DNA is TGTGCCAGCAGTTACACTAGCGGGAGTAAAAATGAGCAGTTCTTC.

This clone appeared a few times. This chain connects TRBV29-1 to TRBJ2-1; D remains unclear. Trimming removed 7 bases from V and 0 bases from J, with 10 bases in between. Per germline, CDR1 SQVTM and CDR2 ANQGSEA. The CDR3 totals 13 residues. CDR3 protein: CSGGPISYNEQFF. The CDR3 DNA is TGCAGCGGCGGACCAATCTCCTACAATGAGCAGTTCTTC.

This clone was observed a few times. The V gene is TRBV10-3, the J gene TRBJ2-5; TRBD2 agrees at 10 bases. CDR1 and CDR2 from the germline V gene are ENHRY and SYGVKD. The CDR3 extends over 14 amino acids. After removal of 9 bases from V and 1 base from J, the junction contained 5 bases not matched to a gene. The CDR3 DNA follows: TGTGCCATTTCTAGCGGGGGAGTCCAAGAGACCCAGTACTTC. Translating gives CAISSGGVQETQYF.

The chain uses TRBV30 and TRBJ2-2; weak D call: TRBD2 (6 bases). The CDR3 runs 14 residues. CDR1 is GTSNPN, CDR2 SVGIG, per germline (reference sequence). Deletions cut 2 bases from V and 4 bases from J, with 11 bases between. The CDR3 bases are TGTGCCTGGAGTAACCGGGGAGGCACCGGGGAGCTGTTTTTT. Its protein product is CAWSNRGGTGELFF.

The chain employs TRBV19 and TRBJ2-6; D ambiguous. Trimming stripped 10 bases from V and 2 bases from J, with 3 bases between. Germline V lookup: CDR1 LNHDA, CDR2 SQIVND (reference sequence). This CDR3 region has 11 residues. The CDR3 nucleotides are TGTGCCACCACTGGGGCCAACGTCCTGACTTTC. Translating it yields CATTGANVLTF.

This sequence joins TRBV7-2 and TRBJ2-5, with D uncertain. CDR3 length: 11 amino acids. Germline loops: CDR1 SGHTA, CDR2 FQGNSA. Deletions cut 3 bases from V and 4 bases from J, with 3 bases between. The CDR3 loop is CASSFTETQYF. CDR3 bases: TGTGCCAGCAGCTTCACAGAGACCCAGTACTTC.

The rearrangement uses TRBV12-5 and TRBJ2-5; no firm D call. This CDR3 has 11 residues. From germline, CDR1 is LGHNT and CDR2 FRNRAP. Trimming removed 2 bases at V and 7 bases at J, with 5 bases between. The chain's CDR3 is CASGLSGTQYF. DNA for the CDR3: TGTGCTAGTGGTTTGTCTGGGACCCAGTACTTC. The variable domain in full, completed from reference TRBV12-5 and TRBJ2-5, reads DARVTQTPRHKVTEMGQEVTMRCQPILGHNTVFWYRQTMMQGLELLAYFRNRAPLDDSGMPKDRFSAEMPDATLATLKIQPSEPRDSAVYFCASGLSGTQYFGPGTRLLVL.

This clone came up a few times. The V gene is TRBV4-2, the J gene TRBJ2-1; 12 nucleotides line up with TRBD1. The V gene's germline CDR1 is LGHNA and CDR2 YNFKEQ. The CDR3 is 16 amino acids. J gave up 9 bases and V 0 bases, and 6 bases lay outside the gene matches. The CDR3 is CASSQDWGQGAGEQFF. The CDR3 nucleotides read TGTGCCAGCAGCCAAGATTGGGGACAGGGGGCAGGTGAGCAGTTCTTC.

This chain joins TRBV5-4 and TRBJ2-7; D may be TRBD1 (6 bases). With 0 bases removed from V and 0 bases from J, the gap between germline ends came to 10 bases. Germline V lookup: CDR1 SGHNT, CDR2 YYREEE (reference sequence). The CDR3 is 15 amino acids. For the CDR3, the DNA is TGTGCCAGCAGCTTGGAGGCGACAGGCTCCTACGAGCAGTACTTC. Its protein product is CASSLEATGSYEQYF.

This sequence joins TRBV14 and TRBJ2-7; no definite D call. V lost 1 base and J 12 bases, leaving 16 bases between the germline ends. CDR3 length equals 13 residues. Germline-derived CDR1 and CDR2 are SGHDN and FVKESK. The CDR3 DNA reads TGTGCCAGCAGCCAAGTCGACTGGAGCGCAAGGTACTTC. Translated, it gives CASSQVDWSARYF.

The chain recombines TRBV20-1 with TRBJ2-5; tentatively, D is TRBD1 or TRBD2 (5 bases each). The CDR3 consists of 10 residues. The V end was cut by 6 bases, the J end by 5 bases, with 7 bases between. Germline CDR1 and CDR2: DFQATT and SNEGSKA (reference sequence). For the CDR3, the DNA is TGCAGTGCGGGGACGGAGACCCAGTACTTC. As protein: CSAGTETQYF.

V usage is TRBV2 and J usage is TRBJ1-5; D gene unclear. CDR1 and CDR2 from the germline V gene are SNHLY and FYNNEI. V gave up 8 bases and J gave up 3 bases, with 14 bases separating them. The CDR3 runs 14 residues. CDR3 protein: CASQTDGINQPQHF. Written as DNA, the CDR3 is TGTGCCAGCCAAACTGACGGTATCAATCAGCCCCAGCATTTT.

The chain carries TRBV6-4 and TRBJ2-6; no clear D. Germline V gene sequence: CDR1 MRHNA, CDR2 SNTAGT. The CDR3 runs to 14 residues. V dropped 5 bases and J dropped 4 bases, with 9 bases sitting between them. The CDR3 DNA sequence: TGTGCCAGCAGTCGAAGTCCCGGGGCCAACGTCCTGACTTTC. Its protein product is CASSRSPGANVLTF.

The CDR3 coding sequence is TGTGCCTGGAGTCGGACGGCTCAAGAGACCCAGTACTTC. Protein product: CAWSRTAQETQYF. This chain links TRBV30 with TRBJ2-5; D is ambiguous. Germline CDR1 and CDR2: GTSNPN and SVGIG (reference sequence). With 2 bases removed from V and 2 bases from J, the gap between germline ends came to 9 bases. The CDR3 covers 13 residues.